This T cell receptor beta chain was observed in a study of Graves' ophthalmopathy and Graves' hyperthyroidism. The V gene lost 4 bases and the J gene lost 5 bases, with 21 bases spanning the gap. From germline, CDR1 is SGHKS and CDR2 YYEKEE (reference sequence). CDR3 length: 16 residues. The authors amplified TCR beta CDR3 regions, and they did so from RNA transcripts for repertoire sequencing. HTBI primers were employed in first-round RT-PCR, then a second-round multiplex PCR followed. MiXCR, applied by TCRdb to the multiplex PCR reads, yields one record per CDR3 protein. The profile shows about 410,000 distinct CDR3 sequences, about 18% of them singletons.

The clonotype comes from a woman aged 18-29 years with Graves' ophthalmopathy. The chain recombines TRBV5-5 with TRBJ2-5; the D gene could be TRBD1 or TRBD2 (6 bases each). The specimen sequenced was peripheral blood. CDR3 in amino acids: CASSGDGGHPVETQYF. The CDR3 region has the DNA TGTGCCAGCAGCGGTGACGGGGGCCATCCGGTGGAGACCCAGTACTTC.